This T cell receptor (beta chain) stems from a study of CD8+ T cells in alopecia areata. As to treatment: oral pan-JAK inhibitor, 5-10 mg twice daily. Per the germline V gene, CDR1 is MNHEY and CDR2 is SVGAGI. V was cut by 7 bases and J by 5 bases, with 14 bases left in between. The CDR3 consists of 13 residues. Extracted RNA was reverse transcribed, and the resulting cDNA served as sequencing template. This table comes from immunoSEQ multiplex PCR, and its TCRdb copy is limited to in-frame clones, with some not included. The table shows about 210,000 clones, with more than 45% occurring only once. Sequencing was performed on CD4+ T cells sorted from blood, taken at week 4, from a patient treated with tofacitinib. The J gene is TRBJ1-1, the V gene TRBV6-5; D may be TRBD1 (5 bases). The TCR was taken from a human donor with alopecia areata. CDR3 bases: TGTGCCAGCAAAGTCCGGGGGTATACTGAAGCTTTCTTT. Translated, it gives CASKVRGYTEAFF.